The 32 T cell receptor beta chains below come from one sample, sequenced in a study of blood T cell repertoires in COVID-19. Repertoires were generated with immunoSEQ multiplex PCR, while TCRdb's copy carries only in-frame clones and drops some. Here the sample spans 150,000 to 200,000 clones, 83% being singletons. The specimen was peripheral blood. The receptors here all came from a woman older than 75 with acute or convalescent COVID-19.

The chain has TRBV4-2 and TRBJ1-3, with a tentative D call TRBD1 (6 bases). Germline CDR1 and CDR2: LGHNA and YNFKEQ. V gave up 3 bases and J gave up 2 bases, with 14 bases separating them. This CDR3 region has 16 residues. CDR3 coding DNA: TGTGCCAGCAGCCAGGAGAGGGGGGGGACTGGAAACACCATATATTTT. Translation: CASSQERGGTGNTIYF.

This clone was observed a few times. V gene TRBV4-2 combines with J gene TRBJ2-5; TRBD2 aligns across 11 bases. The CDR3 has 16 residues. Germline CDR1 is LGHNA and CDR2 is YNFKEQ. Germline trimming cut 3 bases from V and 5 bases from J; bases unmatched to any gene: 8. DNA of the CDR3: TGTGCCAGCAGCCAGACAGGGACTAGCGGTGGGGAGACCCAGTACTTC. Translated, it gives CASSQTGTSGGETQYF.

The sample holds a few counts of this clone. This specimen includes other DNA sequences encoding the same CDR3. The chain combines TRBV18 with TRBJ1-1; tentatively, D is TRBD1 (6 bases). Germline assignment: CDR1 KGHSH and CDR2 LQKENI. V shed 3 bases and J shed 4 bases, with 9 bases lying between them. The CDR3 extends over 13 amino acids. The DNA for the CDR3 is TGTGCCAGCTCACCGTCCAGGGGCACTGAAGCTTTCTTT. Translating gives CASSPSRGTEAFF. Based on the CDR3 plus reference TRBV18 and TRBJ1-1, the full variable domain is NAGVMQNPRHLVRRRGQEARLRCSPMKGHSHVYWYRQLPEEGLKFMVYLQKENIIDESGMPKERFSAEFPKEGPSILRIQQVVRGDSAAYFCASSPSRGTEAFFGQGTRLTVV.

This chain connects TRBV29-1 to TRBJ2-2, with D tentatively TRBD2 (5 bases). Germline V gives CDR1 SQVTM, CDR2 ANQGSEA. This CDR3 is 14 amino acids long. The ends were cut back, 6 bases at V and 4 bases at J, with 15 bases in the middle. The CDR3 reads CSVGPGSGTGELFF. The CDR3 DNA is TGCAGCGTGGGCCCGGGGTCGGGCACCGGGGAGCTGTTTTTT.

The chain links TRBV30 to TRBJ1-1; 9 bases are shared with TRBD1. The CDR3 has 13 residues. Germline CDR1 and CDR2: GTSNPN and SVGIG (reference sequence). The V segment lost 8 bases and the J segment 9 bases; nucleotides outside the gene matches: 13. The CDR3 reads CAGGDRAFRKAFF. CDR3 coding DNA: TGTGCCGGGGGGGACAGGGCCTTTAGGAAAGCTTTCTTT. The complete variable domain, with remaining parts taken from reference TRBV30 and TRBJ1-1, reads SQTIHQWPATLVQPVGSPLSLECTVEGTSNPNLYWYRQAAGRGLQLLFYSVGIGQISSEVPQNLSASRPQDRQFILSSKKLLLSDSGFYLCAGGDRAFRKAFFGQGTRLTVV.

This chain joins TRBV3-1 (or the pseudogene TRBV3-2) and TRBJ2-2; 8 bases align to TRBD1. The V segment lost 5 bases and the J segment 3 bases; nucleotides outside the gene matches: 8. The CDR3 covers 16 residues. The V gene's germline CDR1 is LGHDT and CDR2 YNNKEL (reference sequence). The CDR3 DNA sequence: TGTGCCAGCAGCAGGACAGGGTGGGGCGACACCGGGGAGCTGTTTTTT. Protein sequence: CASSRTGWGDTGELFF.

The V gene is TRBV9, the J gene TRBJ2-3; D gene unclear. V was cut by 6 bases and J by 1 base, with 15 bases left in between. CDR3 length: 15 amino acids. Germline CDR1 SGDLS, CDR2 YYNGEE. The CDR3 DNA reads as TGTGCCAGCACCCCATCCCCCACGGGCACAGATACGCAGTATTTT. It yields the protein CASTPSPTGTDTQYF. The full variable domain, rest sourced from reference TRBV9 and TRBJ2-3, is DSGVTQTPKHLITATGQRVTLRCSPRSGDLSVYWYQQSLDQGLQFLIQYYNGEERAKGNILERFSAQQFPDLHSELNLSSLELGDSALYFCASTPSPTGTDTQYFGPGTRLTVL.

The CDR3 protein is CASSLDSFTDTQYF. In nucleotides, the CDR3 is TGTGCCAGCAGTCTCGACAGTTTCACAGATACGCAGTATTTT. V and J are TRBV6-2 or TRBV6-3 and TRBJ2-3; tentative D call: TRBD1 (5 bases). The CDR3 has 14 amino acids. V lost 5 bases to trimming and J lost 2 bases, with 11 bases between them. CDR1 and CDR2 from the germline V gene are MNHEY and SVGEGT.

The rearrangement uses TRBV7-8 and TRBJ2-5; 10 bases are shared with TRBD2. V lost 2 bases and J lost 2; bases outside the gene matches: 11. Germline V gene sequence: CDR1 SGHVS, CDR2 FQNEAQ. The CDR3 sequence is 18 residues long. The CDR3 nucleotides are TGTGCCAGCAGCTTATTTCCTAGCGGGGGTTCTCGACAAGAGACCCAGTACTTC. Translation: CASSLFPSGGSRQETQYF.

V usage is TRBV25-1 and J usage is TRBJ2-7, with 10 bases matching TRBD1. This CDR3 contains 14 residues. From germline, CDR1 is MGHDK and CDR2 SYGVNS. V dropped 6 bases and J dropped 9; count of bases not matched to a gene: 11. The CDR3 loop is CASRYRQGAFGQYF. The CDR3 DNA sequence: TGTGCCAGCAGATATAGACAGGGGGCGTTTGGGCAGTACTTC.

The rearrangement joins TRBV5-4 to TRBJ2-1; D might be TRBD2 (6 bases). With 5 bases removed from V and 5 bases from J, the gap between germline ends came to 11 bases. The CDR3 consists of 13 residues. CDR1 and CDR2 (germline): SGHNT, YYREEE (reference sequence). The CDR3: CASSTTSHNEQFF. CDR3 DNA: TGTGCCAGCAGTACTACTAGCCACAATGAGCAGTTCTTC.

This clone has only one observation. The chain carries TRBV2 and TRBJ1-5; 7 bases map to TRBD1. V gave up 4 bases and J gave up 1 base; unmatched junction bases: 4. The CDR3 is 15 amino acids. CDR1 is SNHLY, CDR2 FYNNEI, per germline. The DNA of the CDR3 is TGTGCCAGCAGTGTCGAGACAGGGAGCAATCAGCCCCAGCATTTT. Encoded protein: CASSVETGSNQPQHF.

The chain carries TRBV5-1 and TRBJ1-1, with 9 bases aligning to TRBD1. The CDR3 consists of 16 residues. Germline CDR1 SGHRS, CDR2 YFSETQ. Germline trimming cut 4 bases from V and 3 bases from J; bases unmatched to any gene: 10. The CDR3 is CASSPQGATYDTEAFF. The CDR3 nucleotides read TGCGCCAGCAGCCCACAGGGGGCGACGTACGACACTGAAGCTTTCTTT.

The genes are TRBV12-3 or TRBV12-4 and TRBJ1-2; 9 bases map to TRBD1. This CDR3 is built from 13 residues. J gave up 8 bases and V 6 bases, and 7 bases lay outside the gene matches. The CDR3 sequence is CASRGQGTTGYTF. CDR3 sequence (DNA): TGTGCCAGCAGAGGACAGGGGACGACGGGCTACACCTTC.

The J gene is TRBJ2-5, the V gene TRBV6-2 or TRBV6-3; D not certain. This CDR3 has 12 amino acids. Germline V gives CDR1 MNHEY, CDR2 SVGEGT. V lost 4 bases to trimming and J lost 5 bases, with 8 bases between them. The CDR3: CASSLLEETQYF. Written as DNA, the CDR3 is TGTGCCAGCAGTTTGCTCGAGGAGACCCAGTACTTC.

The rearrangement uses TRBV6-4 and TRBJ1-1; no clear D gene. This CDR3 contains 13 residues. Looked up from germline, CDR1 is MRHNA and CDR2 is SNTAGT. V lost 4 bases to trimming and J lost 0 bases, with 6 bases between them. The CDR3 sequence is CASSVLLNTEAFF. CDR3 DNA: TGTGCCAGCAGTGTTCTATTGAACACTGAAGCTTTCTTT.

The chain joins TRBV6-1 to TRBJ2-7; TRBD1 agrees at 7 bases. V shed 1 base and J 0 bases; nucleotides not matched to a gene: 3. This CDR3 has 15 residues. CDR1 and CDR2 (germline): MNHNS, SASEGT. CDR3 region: CASSEVGTDSYEQYF. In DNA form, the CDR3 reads TGTGCCAGCAGTGAAGTGGGGACAGACTCCTACGAGCAGTACTTC.

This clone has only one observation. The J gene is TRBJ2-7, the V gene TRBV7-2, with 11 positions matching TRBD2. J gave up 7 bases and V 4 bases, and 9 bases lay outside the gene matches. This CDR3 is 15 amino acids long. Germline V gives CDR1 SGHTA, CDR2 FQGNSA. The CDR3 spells CASSYDSGRAGEQYF. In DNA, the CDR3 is TGTGCCAGCAGCTATGATAGCGGGAGGGCGGGGGAGCAGTACTTC.

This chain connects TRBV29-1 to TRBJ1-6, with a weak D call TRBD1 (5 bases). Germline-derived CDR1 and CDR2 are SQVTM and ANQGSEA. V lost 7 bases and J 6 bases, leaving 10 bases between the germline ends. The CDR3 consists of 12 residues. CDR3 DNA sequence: TGCAGCGCGGGGGAGGCTAATTCACCCCTCCACTTT. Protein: CSAGEANSPLHF.

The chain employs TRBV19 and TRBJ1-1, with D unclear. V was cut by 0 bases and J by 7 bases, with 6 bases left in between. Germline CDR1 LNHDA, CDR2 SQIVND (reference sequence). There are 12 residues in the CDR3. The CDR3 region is CASSIETREAFF. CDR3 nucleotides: TGTGCCAGTAGTATAGAGACACGTGAAGCTTTCTTT.

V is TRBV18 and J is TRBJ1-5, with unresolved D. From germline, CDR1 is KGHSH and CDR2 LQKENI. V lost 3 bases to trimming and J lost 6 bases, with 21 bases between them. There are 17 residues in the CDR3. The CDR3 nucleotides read TGTGCCAGCTCACCCGGGATGGGGAAGGATTGGGGTCAGCCCCAGCATTTT. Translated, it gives CASSPGMGKDWGQPQHF.

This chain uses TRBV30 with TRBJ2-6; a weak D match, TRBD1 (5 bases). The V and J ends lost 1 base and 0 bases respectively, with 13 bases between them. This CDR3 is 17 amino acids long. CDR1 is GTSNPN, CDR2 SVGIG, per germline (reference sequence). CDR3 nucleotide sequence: TGTGCCTGGAGTGGAATAGGGGTTAGCTCTGGGGCCAACGTCCTGACTTTC. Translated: CAWSGIGVSSGANVLTF.

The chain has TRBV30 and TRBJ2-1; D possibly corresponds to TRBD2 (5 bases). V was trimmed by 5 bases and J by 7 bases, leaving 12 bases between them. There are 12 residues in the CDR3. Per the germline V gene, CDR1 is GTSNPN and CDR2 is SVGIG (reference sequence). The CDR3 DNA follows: TGTGCCTGGGAGGGTAGGAGAAATGAGCAGTTCTTC. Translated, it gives CAWEGRRNEQFF.

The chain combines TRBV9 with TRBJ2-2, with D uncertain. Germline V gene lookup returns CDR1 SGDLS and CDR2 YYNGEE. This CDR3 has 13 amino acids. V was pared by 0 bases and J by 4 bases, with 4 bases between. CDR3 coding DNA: TGTGCCAGCAGCGTAGGCGGCACCGGGGAGCTGTTTTTT. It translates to CASSVGGTGELFF.

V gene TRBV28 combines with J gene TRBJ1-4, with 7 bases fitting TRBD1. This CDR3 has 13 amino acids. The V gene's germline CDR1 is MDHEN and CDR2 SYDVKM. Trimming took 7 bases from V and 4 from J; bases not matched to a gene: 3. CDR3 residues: CASIGTVNEKLFF. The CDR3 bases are TGTGCCAGCATAGGGACAGTTAATGAAAAACTGTTTTTT.

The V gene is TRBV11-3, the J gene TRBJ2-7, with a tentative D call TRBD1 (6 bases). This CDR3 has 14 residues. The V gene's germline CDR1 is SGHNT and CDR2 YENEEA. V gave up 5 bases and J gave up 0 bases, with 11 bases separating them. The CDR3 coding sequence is TGTGCCAGCAGCCCGACAGGAGGCTCCTACGAGCAGTACTTC. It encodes CASSPTGGSYEQYF.

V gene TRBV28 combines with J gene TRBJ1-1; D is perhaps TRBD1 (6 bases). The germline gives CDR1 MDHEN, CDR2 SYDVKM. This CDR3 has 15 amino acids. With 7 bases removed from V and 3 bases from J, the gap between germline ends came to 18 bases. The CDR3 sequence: CASTRSGSGDTEAFF. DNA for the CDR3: TGTGCCAGCACCCGTTCTGGTTCAGGGGACACTGAAGCTTTCTTT.

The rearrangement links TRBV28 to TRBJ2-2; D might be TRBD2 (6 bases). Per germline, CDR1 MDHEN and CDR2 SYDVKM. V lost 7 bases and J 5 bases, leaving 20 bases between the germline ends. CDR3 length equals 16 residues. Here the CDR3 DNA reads TGTGCCAGCACCCCCTCGAGCGGGTTTGGGACCGGGGAGCTGTTTTTT. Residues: CASTPSSGFGTGELFF.

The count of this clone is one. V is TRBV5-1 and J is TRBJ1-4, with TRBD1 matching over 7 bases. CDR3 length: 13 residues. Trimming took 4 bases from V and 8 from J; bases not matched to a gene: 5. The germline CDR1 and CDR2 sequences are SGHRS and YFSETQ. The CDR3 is CASSVGTVEKLFF. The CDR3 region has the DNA TGCGCCAGCAGCGTCGGGACAGTAGAAAAACTGTTTTTT.

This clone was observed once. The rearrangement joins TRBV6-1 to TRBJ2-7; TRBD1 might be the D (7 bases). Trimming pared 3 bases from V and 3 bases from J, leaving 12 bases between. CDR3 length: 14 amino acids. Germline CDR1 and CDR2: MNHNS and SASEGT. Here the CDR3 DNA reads TGTGCCAGCAGTGAGACAGGGCGGGACTACGAGCAGTACTTC. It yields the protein CASSETGRDYEQYF.

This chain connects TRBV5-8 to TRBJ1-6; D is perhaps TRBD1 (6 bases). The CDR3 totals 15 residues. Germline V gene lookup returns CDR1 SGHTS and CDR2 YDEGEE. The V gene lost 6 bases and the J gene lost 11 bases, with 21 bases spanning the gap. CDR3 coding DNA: TGTGCCAGCACCTTCTCTCCAGGGGCATGGACACCCCTCCACTTT. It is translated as CASTFSPGAWTPLHF. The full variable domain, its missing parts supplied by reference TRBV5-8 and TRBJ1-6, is EAGVTQSPTHLIKTRGQQATLRCSPISGHTSVYWYQQALGLGLQFLLWYDEGEERNRGNFPPRFSGRQFPNYSSELNVNALELEDSALYLCASTFSPGAWTPLHFGNGTRLTVT.

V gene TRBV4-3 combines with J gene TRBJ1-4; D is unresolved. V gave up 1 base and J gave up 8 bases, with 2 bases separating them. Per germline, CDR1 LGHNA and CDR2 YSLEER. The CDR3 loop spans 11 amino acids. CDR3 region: CASSQAEKLFF. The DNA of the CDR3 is TGCGCCAGCAGCCAAGCGGAAAAACTGTTTTTT.